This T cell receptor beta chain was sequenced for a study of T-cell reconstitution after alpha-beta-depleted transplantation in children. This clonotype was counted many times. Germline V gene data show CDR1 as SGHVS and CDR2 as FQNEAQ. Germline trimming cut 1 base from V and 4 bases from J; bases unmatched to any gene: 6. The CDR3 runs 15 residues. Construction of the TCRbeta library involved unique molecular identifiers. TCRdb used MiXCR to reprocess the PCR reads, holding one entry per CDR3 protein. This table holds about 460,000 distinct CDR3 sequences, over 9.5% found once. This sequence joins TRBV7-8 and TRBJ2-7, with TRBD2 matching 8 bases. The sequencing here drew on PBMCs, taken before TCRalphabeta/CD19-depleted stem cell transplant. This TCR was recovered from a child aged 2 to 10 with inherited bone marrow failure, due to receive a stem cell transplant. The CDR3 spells CASSLEAGGTYEQYF. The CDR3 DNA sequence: TGTGCCAGCAGCTTAGAGGCGGGAGGAACGTACGAGCAGTACTTC.